Listed here is a single T cell receptor beta chain. Using its own MiXCR run on the RT-PCR reads, TCRdb lists one record per CDR3 protein. The sample includes around 700,000 distinct CDR3 sequences, 12% to 15% of them seen just once. The CDR3 extends over 14 amino acids. Trimming removed 3 bases from V and 4 bases from J, with 15 bases in between. CDR1 DFQATT and CDR2 SNEGSKA come from the germline V gene (reference sequence). The sequenced sample consisted of memory CD4+ T cells from blood. This chain joins TRBV20-1 and TRBJ1-1, with D possibly matching TRBD1 (6 bases). The TCR was taken from a female donor in good health, serving as a healthy control. The CDR3 nucleotides read TGCAGTGCTAGTTGGGGGGCGCGGGGCACTGAAGCTTTCTTT. This encodes CSASWGARGTEAFF.